Listed below are T cell receptor beta chains from one sample, sequenced in a study of blood T cell repertoires in COVID-19. Using immunoSEQ multiplex PCR, the repertoire was profiled, and TCRdb retains in-frame clones only, with some absent. In the table there are roughly 160,000 clones, about 85% of which are singletons. The sample comprised peripheral blood. The origin of the receptors is a man aged 80 or over with COVID-19, enrolled during active disease. Both conserved end residues are part of each CDR3. Fields, in order: clone size, J gene, V gene, D gene, CDR3 protein, CDR3 DNA. The D gene is left open where the match is weak. Expanded clones get a size class; other rows say once, few or many, or leave the size out.

. TRBJ2-2 TRBV19 . CASTDRGADGELFF TGTGCCAGCACTGATCGCGGGGCTGACGGGGAGCTGTTTTTT
. TRBJ1-5 TRBV23-1 . CASRNGGGRQPQHF TGCGCCAGCCGAAATGGGGGGGGAAGGCAGCCCCAGCATTTT
. TRBJ2-5 TRBV28 TRBD1 CASSLSGGQETQYF TGTGCCAGCAGTTTGTCAGGGGGCCAAGAGACCCAGTACTTC
. TRBJ1-4 TRBV14 TRBD1 CASSQGTGDIRVFSEKLFF TGTGCCAGCAGCCAAGGGACAGGGGATATTCGGGTTTTCAGTGAAAAACTGTTTTTT
. TRBJ2-6 TRBV11-2 . CASSQSGANVLTF TGTGCCAGCTCCCAGTCTGGGGCCAACGTCCTGACTTTC
. TRBJ2-5 TRBV12-3/TRBV12-4 . CASSLRETQYF TGTGCCAGCAGTTTACGGGAGACCCAGTACTTC
. TRBJ1-1 TRBV5-1 TRBD1 CASSLRGYSTEAFF TGCGCCAGCAGCCTCAGGGGGTATAGCACTGAAGCTTTCTTT
. TRBJ1-2 TRBV16 . CASSQDRGTYGYTF TGTGCCAGCAGCCAGGACCGGGGAACCTATGGCTACACCTTC
. TRBJ1-2 TRBV12-3/TRBV12-4 . CASSYREGYTF TGTGCCAGCAGCTACAGGGAAGGCTACACCTTC
. TRBJ1-4 TRBV5-1 TRBD1 CASSLGSDRVWGEKLFF TGCGCCAGCAGCTTGGGCTCTGACAGGGTTTGGGGAGAAAAACTGTTTTTT
. TRBJ1-1 TRBV11-2 . CASTGLAEAFF TGTGCCAGCACTGGGCTCGCTGAAGCTTTCTTT
. TRBJ1-6 TRBV6-1 . CASSESRSGPLHF TGTGCCAGCAGTGAATCCCGGAGCGGACCCCTCCACTTT
. TRBJ1-2 TRBV5-1 . CASSEGLGSSDGYTF TGCGCCAGCAGCGAGGGACTTGGATCGTCAGATGGCTACACCTTC
. TRBJ1-2 TRBV7-2 . CASSEQLTGYGYTF TGTGCCAGCAGCGAACAATTGACAGGCTATGGCTACACCTTC
. TRBJ2-1 TRBV3-1/TRBV3-2 . CASSRNRENYNEQFF TGTGCCAGCAGCCGGAACAGGGAGAACTACAATGAGCAGTTCTTC
. TRBJ1-3 TRBV3-1/TRBV3-2 . CASTSQGQEAGNTIYF TGTGCCAGCACCTCGCAGGGACAAGAAGCTGGAAACACCATATATTTT
. TRBJ2-7 TRBV10-3 TRBD1 CAISDVDRGRYEQYF TGTGCCATCAGTGACGTGGACAGGGGCAGGTACGAGCAGTACTTC
. TRBJ1-2 TRBV24-1 . CATSDGGTVYGYTF TGTGCCACCAGTGACGGGGGGACGGTATATGGCTACACCTTC
. TRBJ1-1 TRBV10-2 . CASSGSFTEAFF TGCGCCAGCAGTGGGAGTTTTACTGAAGCTTTCTTT
. TRBJ2-2 TRBV7-2 TRBD2 CASSSGLAGRTGELFF TGTGCCAGCAGTTCCGGACTAGCGGGGCGGACCGGGGAGCTGTTTTTT
. TRBJ1-6 TRBV7-2 TRBD1 CASSSPTGGISSPLHF TGTGCCAGCAGCTCCCCGACAGGGGGTATTAGTTCACCCCTCCACTTT
. TRBJ2-5 TRBV18 . CASSPVERETQYF TGTGCCAGCTCACCGGTCGAACGGGAGACCCAGTACTTC
. TRBJ2-5 TRBV19 . CASRQAGETQYF TGTGCCAGTCGACAGGCTGGGGAGACCCAGTACTTC
. TRBJ2-7 TRBV7-2 TRBD1 CASSLDRANEQYF TGTGCCAGCAGCCTGGACAGGGCAAACGAGCAGTACTTC
. TRBJ1-2 TRBV12-3/TRBV12-4 . CASSFQQVSGYTF TGTGCCAGCAGCTTTCAACAGGTCTCTGGCTACACCTTC
. TRBJ1-5 TRBV3-1/TRBV3-2 . CASSQVHGEGDNQPQHF TGTGCCAGCAGCCAAGTCCACGGAGAGGGGGACAATCAGCCCCAGCATTTT
. TRBJ1-2 TRBV6-5 TRBD1 CASVRQGDYGYTF TGTGCCAGCGTCCGACAGGGGGACTATGGCTACACCTTC
once TRBJ1-3 TRBV18 . CASSPGGLNGNTIYF TGTGCCAGCTCACCGGGGGGGCTGAACGGAAACACCATATATTTT
. TRBJ1-2 TRBV3-1/TRBV3-2 . CASRAWSGYTF TGTGCCAGCAGGGCCTGGAGTGGCTACACCTTC
. TRBJ2-1 TRBV12-5 . CASDWGHYNEQFF TGTGCTAGTGACTGGGGGCACTACAATGAGCAGTTCTTC
. TRBJ2-1 TRBV15 TRBD2 CATSRDPGGYNEQFF TGTGCCACCAGCAGAGATCCGGGGGGGTACAATGAGCAGTTCTTC
. TRBJ1-4 TRBV5-4 . CASSFGLADEKLFF TGTGCCAGCAGCTTTGGGCTGGCCGATGAAAAACTGTTTTTT
. TRBJ2-2 TRBV3-1/TRBV3-2 TRBD2 CASSQGLAGANTGELFF TGTGCCAGCAGCCAAGGACTAGCGGGGGCGAACACCGGGGAGCTGTTTTTT
. TRBJ1-2 TRBV10-3 . CAISAGSPNYGYTF TGTGCCATCAGCGCCGGGTCCCCTAACTATGGCTACACCTTC
. TRBJ1-3 TRBV12-3/TRBV12-4 . CASSLEPGNTIYF TGTGCCAGCAGTTTAGAGCCTGGAAACACCATATATTTT
. TRBJ1-1 TRBV5-4 . CASSRELVNTEAFF TGTGCCAGCAGCCGAGAGCTGGTGAACACTGAAGCTTTCTTT
. TRBJ2-7 TRBV18 TRBD1 CASSPPGTGKFDEQYF TGTGCCAGCTCACCACCAGGGACAGGGAAGTTCGACGAGCAGTACTTC
. TRBJ2-6 TRBV3-1/TRBV3-2 TRBD1 CASSQLTGGNSGANVLTF TGTGCCAGCAGCCAGCTGACAGGGGGCAACTCTGGGGCCAACGTCCTGACTTTC
once TRBJ1-2 TRBV18 . CASSPRGYGYTF TGTGCCAGCTCCCCTCGGGGGTATGGCTACACCTTC
. TRBJ1-6 TRBV6-5 . CASSYGGSSYNSPLHF TGTGCCAGCAGTTACGGAGGGAGCTCCTATAATTCACCCCTCCACTTT
. TRBJ2-7 TRBV7-8 TRBD2 CASERGGQEQYF TGTGCCAGCGAGCGGGGGGGCCAAGAGCAGTACTTC
. TRBJ2-3 TRBV18 TRBD1 CASSPYGTASSTDTQYF TGTGCCAGCTCACCGTACGGGACAGCGTCTAGCACAGATACGCAGTATTTT
. TRBJ2-1 TRBV15 . CATSRVLYNEQFF TGTGCCACCAGCAGAGTCCTTTACAATGAGCAGTTCTTC
. TRBJ2-2 TRBV7-9 TRBD1 CASSLAGTGGYTGELFF TGTGCCAGCAGCTTAGCCGGGACAGGGGGCTACACCGGGGAGCTGTTTTTT